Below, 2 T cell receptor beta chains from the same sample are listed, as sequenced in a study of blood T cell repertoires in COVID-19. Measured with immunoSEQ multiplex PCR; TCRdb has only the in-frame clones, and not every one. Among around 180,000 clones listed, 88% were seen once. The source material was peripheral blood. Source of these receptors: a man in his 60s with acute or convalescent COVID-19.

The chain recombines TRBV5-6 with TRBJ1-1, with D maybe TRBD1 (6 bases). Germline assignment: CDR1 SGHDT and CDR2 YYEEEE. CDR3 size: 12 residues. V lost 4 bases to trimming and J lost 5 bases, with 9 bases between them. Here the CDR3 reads CASSQQGTEAFF. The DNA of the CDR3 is TGTGCCAGCAGCCAACAGGGAACTGAAGCTTTCTTT.

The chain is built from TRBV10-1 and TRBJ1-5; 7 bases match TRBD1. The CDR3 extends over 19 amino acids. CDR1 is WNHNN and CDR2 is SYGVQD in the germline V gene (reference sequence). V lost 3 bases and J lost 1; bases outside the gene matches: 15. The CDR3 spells CASSELGQVFSSSNQPQHF. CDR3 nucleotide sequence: TGCGCCAGCAGTGAACTCGGACAGGTCTTCTCGTCCAGCAATCAGCCCCAGCATTTT.